The 9 T cell receptor beta chains reported below all come from one sample, sequenced in a study of T cell responses to AZD1222 COVID-19 vaccine. The data were produced by immunoSEQ multiplex PCR, yet TCRdb's version contains in-frame clones alone and is incomplete. The profile shows 87,000 or so clones, 85% to 90% of them singletons. The specimen comprised peripheral blood, sampled on day 0 of AZD1222 vaccination. The receptors shown here come from an adult in good health.

V usage is TRBV30 and J usage is TRBJ2-1; D may be TRBD1 or TRBD2 (5 bases each). V lost 0 bases to trimming and J lost 7 bases, with 19 bases between them. From germline, CDR1 is GTSNPN and CDR2 SVGIG (reference sequence). The CDR3 sequence is 16 residues long. Here the CDR3 reads CAWSVWGTTRRNEQFF. Written as DNA, the CDR3 is TGTGCCTGGAGTGTATGGGGGACCACCCGACGGAATGAGCAGTTCTTC.

V usage is TRBV27 and J usage is TRBJ1-2; 8 bases align to TRBD1. Germline CDR1 reads MNHEY; CDR2 reads SMNVEV (reference sequence). The CDR3 sequence is 12 residues long. V lost 6 bases and J lost 4; bases outside the gene matches: 1. CDR3 residues: CASRQGVYGYTF. Written as DNA, the CDR3 is TGTGCCAGCAGACAGGGGGTCTATGGCTACACCTTC.

This clone showed up just once. The chain links TRBV6-2 or TRBV6-3 to TRBJ1-1, with TRBD1 identical over 8 bases. CDR3 length: 15 amino acids. Germline CDR1 reads MNHEY; CDR2 reads SVGEGT. The trim removed 2 bases at V and 4 bases at J, leaving 6 bases unmatched. DNA of the CDR3: TGTGCCAGCAGTTACGTATCTACAGGGGGCACTGAAGCTTTCTTT. Its translation is CASSYVSTGGTEAFF.

This rearrangement joins TRBV5-1 to TRBJ2-3; 10 bases map to TRBD2. Trimming cost V 5 bases and J 4 bases; bases outside gene matches: 7. The CDR3 consists of 15 residues. Germline V CDR1 and CDR2: SGHRS, YFSETQ. The CDR3 loop is CASRVSGGAADTQYF. The CDR3 nucleotides are TGCGCCAGCAGAGTCAGCGGGGGGGCAGCAGATACGCAGTATTTT.

The rearrangement joins TRBV15 to TRBJ2-1, with 8 bases identical to TRBD1. There are 14 residues in the CDR3. Germline CDR1 is LNHNV and CDR2 is YYDKDF (reference sequence). V lost 7 bases to trimming and J lost 4 bases; unmatched junction nucleotides: 6. The CDR3 DNA is TGTGCCACCAAGCCGGGACAGGTATACAATGAGCAGTTCTTC. Protein: CATKPGQVYNEQFF.

The chain uses TRBV6-1 and TRBJ2-3; TRBD2 might be the D (6 bases). This CDR3 comprises 16 residues. Germline V CDR1 and CDR2: MNHNS, SASEGT. V was cut by 4 bases and J by 6 bases, with 20 bases left in between. For the CDR3, the DNA is TGTGCCAGCAGTGGCCGCTCCGGGACTGGGGCGGATACGCAGTATTTT. Translating gives CASSGRSGTGADTQYF.

This clone appeared once. The chain employs TRBV5-1 and TRBJ1-5; a possible D gene is TRBD1 (6 bases). Germline V gene sequence: CDR1 SGHRS, CDR2 YFSETQ. Trimming left V 0 bases short and J 8 bases short, with 15 bases between. The CDR3 spans 15 residues. CDR3 sequence (DNA): TGCGCCAGCAGCTTGGAAGGGGGTACAGGTAAGCCCCAGCATTTT. The encoded protein is CASSLEGGTGKPQHF. Using reference TRBV5-1 and TRBJ1-5 for the parts outside the CDR3, the full variable domain is KAGVTQTPRYLIKTRGQQVTLSCSPISGHRSVSWYQQTPGQGLQFLFEYFSETQRNKGNFPGRFSGRQFSNSRSEMNVSTLELGDSALYLCASSLEGGTGKPQHFGDGTRLSIL.

This chain links TRBV7-9 with TRBJ2-7, with D unresolved. Germline V gene lookup returns CDR1 SEHNR and CDR2 FQNEAQ (reference sequence). Trimming removed 3 bases from V and 2 bases from J, with 5 bases in between. CDR3 size: 12 residues. CDR3 sequence (DNA): TGTGCCAGCAGCTTTTCAGCCTACGAGCAGTACTTC. Its protein product is CASSFSAYEQYF.

The rearrangement links TRBV7-8 to TRBJ1-1; D remains unclear. Trimming shortened V by 3 bases and J by 5 bases, and 13 bases separated the two germline ends. Germline CDR1 SGHVS, CDR2 FQNEAQ. The CDR3 covers 14 residues. The DNA of the CDR3 is TGTGCCAGCAGCTTGTCGGCCAGGAGTACTGAAGCTTTCTTT. It translates to CASSLSARSTEAFF. Looking up the rest from reference TRBV7-8 and TRBJ1-1 gives the full variable domain: GAGVSQSPRYKVAKRGQDVALRCDPISGHVSLFWYQQALGQGPEFLTYFQNEAQLDKSGLPSDRFFAERPEGSVSTLKIQRTQQEDSAVYLCASSLSARSTEAFFGQGTRLTVV.